This T cell receptor beta chain originates from a study of graft-versus-host responses after intestinal transplantation (TCRdb year 2021). For the study in its entirety: Recipients received multivisceral, liver-intestinal, or isolated intestinal transplants. Every recipient was given anti-thymocyte globulin induction, followed by 2 to 3 years of maintenance tacrolimus and steroids. After intestinal transplantation, graft-versus-host and host-versus-graft alloreactive T cell clones were followed in the graft, circulation and bone marrow using bulk TCR-beta CDR3 sequencing. To identify alloreactive clones, pre-transplant mixed lymphocyte reaction products were sequenced and compared with unstimulated pre-transplant donor and recipient T cells. The cohort enrolled about two dozen intestinal transplant recipients including one retransplant, and a few patients lacking pretransplant specimens were excluded. Donor T cell macrochimerism was defined as a peak of at least 4% donor T cells among recipient peripheral blood mononuclear cells. Rather than being sequenced by the commercial service, samples from three later patients were sequenced in-house on an Illumina MiSeq and processed with MiXCR. Study-wide conclusions, independent of this receptor: The conclusions were limited by the relatively low number and heterogeneity of the intestinal transplant patients. In patients with donor T cell macrochimerism, the allografts had high GvH to HvG T cell clonal ratios. GvH clones were found in recipient bone marrow, and some of the GvH clones appeared earlier in ileal mucosa or blood, which is consistent with an intestinal mucosal origin. Early after transplant, declines in HvG clones were associated with peak levels of circulating GvH clones.

Points on this clone: Its antigen is not yet known. Base quality data are lacking; no much larger clone is found one base away.

The receptor library was made with the immunoSEQ multiplex PCR assay. For most patients, genomic DNA was isolated with the Qiagen DNeasy Blood and Tissue Kit and sent frozen to Adaptive Biotechnologies for TCR sequencing. Adaptive Biotechnologies carried out high-throughput TCR-beta CDR3 sequencing of genomic DNA for most patients. The source study handled its data this way. TCR sequencing data were retrieved from Adaptive's ImmunoSEQ software for some 17 patients, whereas three other patients were processed with MiXCR and VDJtools. CD4 versus CD8 sorting errors were corrected by removing sequences found in both subsets at a frequency ratio below 5:1. CDR3 nucleotide sequences shared by donor and recipient were removed because the origin of these sequences could not be assigned. Alloreactive clones required at least 2-fold expansion over unstimulated cells and minimum CFSE-low frequency of 0.002% (template counts) or 0.001% (read counts). A clone was considered mappable if detected in the sequenced pre-transplant spleen, lymph node, or MLR CFSE-low populations of the donor or recipient. The cumulative frequency of alloreactive clones was calculated as a percentage of all sequences, weighted by copy number. TCRdb mirrors the immuneACCESS table, restricted to in-frame sequences. Some clones are absent from its copies; in checked studies, under half trace to an unresolved V gene, and the reason for the others is unknown. Clone size and V and J calls were adopted from that table, with D and trimming inferred from the DNA. The sample table contains 90,000 to 150,000 clones; only one count was recorded for 90% to 95% of them. Around 0.12% of the sample comes from the top ten.

The CDR3 holds 14 amino acids from the cysteine to the phenylalanine. Only the CDR3 portion is preserved as DNA: 42 bases, with reading frame beginning at the first base. V sheds 0 bases and J sheds 2 bases, leaving 6 bases between their ends. The CDR1 and CDR2 encoded by the germline V gene are MNHEY and SVGAGI. Reading the label with the study, this specimen's time point is: cells obtained before transplantation from donor or recipient. CD3+CD4+ and CD3+CD8+ populations were FACS-sorted from unstimulated pre-transplant donor and recipient cells taken from spleen or lymph nodes. The sample was unstimulated CD4+ T cells sorted from spleen or lymph node cells, taken before intestinal transplant. The TCR was taken from a human donor who received an intestinal transplant. Recombination linked TRBV6-5 to TRBJ2-3; no D segment can be confidently identified. The CDR3 is CASSYSDPTDTQYF. The DNA sequence is TGTGCCAGCAGTTACTCGGACCCCACAGATACGCAGTATTTT.